The 24 T cell receptor beta chains below all came from one sample that was sequenced in a study of cytomegalovirus exposure and HLA in healthy donors listed by TCRdb under 2017. Library generation was performed with the immunoSEQ multiplex PCR assay. A mixture of 60 forward primers for TCR Vbeta segments and 13 reverse primers for TCR Jbeta segments was used in the multiplex PCR. Not all clones reach the TCRdb copy of this immuneACCESS table, which keeps in-frame sequences only. Checked studies attribute under half of the gap to unresolved V genes and leave the rest unexplained. For this sample the table gives roughly 97,000 clones, of which roughly a tenth were detected only once. The ten largest clones capture 4.5% to 6.5% of the sample. Sequenced: PBMCs. Receptors originate from a man between 50 and 59 years old in good health and CMV-seropositive.

This clone was seen a handful of times. The chain carries TRBV28 and TRBJ2-7; D may be TRBD1 (6 bases). The CDR3 covers 16 residues. Germline loops: CDR1 MDHEN, CDR2 SYDVKM. V was trimmed by 4 bases and J by 0 bases, leaving 16 bases between them. The CDR3 loop reads CASSSNREISSYEQYF. In DNA, the CDR3 is TGTGCCAGCAGTTCGAACAGGGAGATTAGCTCCTACGAGCAGTACTTC.

This rearrangement joins TRBV28 to TRBJ2-5; 14 nucleotides line up with TRBD2. Germline assignment: CDR1 MDHEN and CDR2 SYDVKM. V lost 4 bases, J lost 4 bases, and 2 bases stayed unmatched. The CDR3 totals 15 residues. The CDR3 here is CASSSTSGRAETQYF. The CDR3 DNA sequence: TGTGCCAGCAGTTCGACTAGCGGGAGGGCAGAGACCCAGTACTTC.

This clone was seen more than once but under ten times. The rearrangement joins TRBV6-5 to TRBJ1-3; D perhaps matches TRBD1 (6 bases). V was cut by 0 bases and J by 3 bases, with 6 bases left in between. This CDR3 contains 14 residues. The germline gives CDR1 MNHEY, CDR2 SVGAGI. CDR3 sequence: CASSYSDSGNTIYF. In DNA, the CDR3 is TGTGCCAGCAGTTACTCGGACAGTGGAAACACCATATATTTT.

This clone was recorded a few times. This chain uses TRBV5-1 with TRBJ2-6; D ambiguous. CDR3 size: 15 residues. Germline V gene data show CDR1 as SGHRS and CDR2 as YFSETQ. Trimming left V 0 bases short and J 0 bases short, with 4 bases between. CDR3 sequence (DNA): TGCGCCAGCAGCTTGGGCAGCTCTGGGGCCAACGTCCTGACTTTC. This encodes CASSLGSSGANVLTF.

There are a few counts of this clone. The genes are TRBV6-1 and TRBJ1-1, with a possible D match to TRBD1 (5 bases). Trimming took off 7 bases at V and 4 bases at J, with 13 bases between the two ends. The germline V gene has CDR1 MNHNS and CDR2 SASEGT. The CDR3 is made up of 13 amino acids. As DNA, the CDR3 is TGTGCCAGCATGGGGGGTTGGGCCACTGAAGCTTTCTTT. This encodes CASMGGWATEAFF.

The chain employs TRBV5-4 and TRBJ2-2, with 12 bases that match TRBD2. This CDR3 has 16 amino acids. Looked up from germline, CDR1 is SGHNT and CDR2 is YYREEE (reference sequence). V lost 5 bases and J lost 5; bases outside the gene matches: 7. The CDR3, as DNA: TGTGCCAGCAGTTTTCCTAGCGGGAGGGGGACCGGGGAGCTGTTTTTT. Translating gives CASSFPSGRGTGELFF.

V and J are TRBV28 and TRBJ2-1; unclear D gene. The CDR3 covers 15 residues. Germline loops: CDR1 MDHEN, CDR2 SYDVKM. Trimming pared 8 bases from V and 3 bases from J, leaving 17 bases between. CDR3 loop: CASSNRLGIYNEQFF. CDR3 DNA: TGTGCCAGCTCCAATCGGCTAGGAATCTACAATGAGCAGTTCTTC.

V is TRBV7-2 and J is TRBJ1-1; D gene unclear. V gave up 0 bases and J gave up 1 base, with 3 bases separating them. The CDR3 extends over 13 amino acids. Germline assignment: CDR1 SGHTA and CDR2 FQGNSA. DNA for the CDR3: TGTGCCAGCAGCTTAGCCAGGAACACTGAAGCTTTCTTT. Its protein product is CASSLARNTEAFF.

The J gene is TRBJ2-1, the V gene TRBV5-1, with 8 positions matching TRBD1. In germline, CDR1 is SGHRS, CDR2 YFSETQ. This CDR3 comprises 15 residues. V dropped 2 bases and J dropped 3; count of bases not matched to a gene: 4. The CDR3 DNA reads as TGCGCCAGCAGCTTACAGGGGGTAAACTACAATGAGCAGTTCTTC. Translated, it gives CASSLQGVNYNEQFF.

This clone was recorded a few times. CDR3 sequence: CASSYRGYNVLTF. CDR3 coding DNA: TGTGCCAGCAGTTATCGGGGGTACAACGTCCTGACTTTC. The rearrangement links TRBV27 to TRBJ2-6; perhaps TRBD2 as D (6 bases). Between the trimmed V and J ends, which lost 4 bases and 9 bases, there was a span of 10 bases. There are 13 residues in the CDR3. Germline CDR1 and CDR2: MNHEY and SMNVEV (reference sequence). Full variable domain (rest looked up from reference TRBV27 and TRBJ2-6): EAQVTQNPRYLITVTGKKLTVTCSQNMNHEYMSWYRQDPGLGLRQIYYSMNVEVTDKGDVPEGYKVSRKEKRNFPLILESPSPNQTSLYFCASSYRGYNVLTFGAGSRLTVL.

The V call is TRBV10-3, the J call TRBJ2-7; 7 bases map to TRBD2. This CDR3 has 15 amino acids. Germline loops: CDR1 ENHRY, CDR2 SYGVKD. V was clipped by 9 bases and J by 2 bases; unmatched bases: 13. The CDR3 region is CAINPGTTPTYEQYF. CDR3 coding DNA: TGTGCCATTAACCCTGGGACTACCCCCACCTACGAGCAGTACTTC.

The chain recombines TRBV19 with TRBJ1-5; D may be TRBD1 (6 bases). Per germline, CDR1 LNHDA and CDR2 SQIVND (reference sequence). Trimming shortened V by 6 bases and J by 4 bases, and 19 bases separated the two germline ends. The CDR3 length is 16 residues. The CDR3: CASRKEPQGKNQPQHF. The CDR3 DNA reads TGTGCCAGTAGAAAGGAGCCGCAGGGGAAGAATCAGCCCCAGCATTTT. Complete variable domain (other parts from reference TRBV19 and TRBJ1-5): DGGITQSPKYLFRKEGQNVTLSCEQNLNHDAMYWYRQDPGQGLRLIYYSQIVNDFQKGDIAEGYSVSREKKESFPLTVTSAQKNPTAFYLCASRKEPQGKNQPQHFGDGTRLSIL.

This clone occurred a few times. This chain connects TRBV28 to TRBJ2-7; TRBD1 is a possible D gene (5 bases). Germline V gene lookup returns CDR1 MDHEN and CDR2 SYDVKM. The CDR3 is 17 amino acids. The ends were cut back, 3 bases at V and 0 bases at J, with 18 bases in the middle. The CDR3 is CASSFPLLGPSSYEQYF. CDR3 nucleotide sequence: TGTGCCAGCAGTTTCCCCCTCCTGGGGCCGAGCTCCTACGAGCAGTACTTC.

The J gene is TRBJ2-7, the V gene TRBV28; 12 nucleotides agree with TRBD2. V trimming: 1 base; J trimming: 4 bases; junction bases outside the gene matches: 2. CDR1 and CDR2 from the germline V gene are MDHEN and SYDVKM. This CDR3 comprises 15 residues. The CDR3 region is CASSLFGTSGYEQYF. CDR3 in DNA: TGTGCCAGCAGTTTATTCGGGACTAGCGGGTACGAGCAGTACTTC.

This clone was detected only a few times. V is TRBV12-5 and J is TRBJ2-7, with 7 bases fitting TRBD1. The CDR3 runs to 13 residues. The germline V gene has CDR1 LGHNT and CDR2 FRNRAP. The V gene end was trimmed by 7 bases and the J gene end by 0 bases; junction bases not matched to a gene: 3. CDR3 nucleotide sequence: TGTGCTAGTGTGAGGGGGCTCTCCTACGAGCAGTACTTC. It encodes CASVRGLSYEQYF.

J is TRBJ1-2 and V is TRBV28; 11 bases match TRBD1. J lost 4 bases, V lost 6 bases, and 7 bases had no gene match. CDR1 and CDR2 from the germline V gene are MDHEN and SYDVKM. The CDR3 covers 15 residues. The DNA for the CDR3 is TGTGCCAGCAGCCCCGCCGGACAGGGGGCCTATGGCTACACCTTC. It is translated as CASSPAGQGAYGYTF.

This chain joins TRBV6-5 and TRBJ1-1; TRBD1 is a possible D gene (5 bases). V shed 0 bases and J shed 2 bases, with 13 bases lying between them. This CDR3 has 16 residues. Germline assignment: CDR1 MNHEY and CDR2 SVGAGI. The CDR3: CASSYSIQQGNTEAFF. CDR3 nucleotide sequence: TGTGCCAGCAGTTACTCAATTCAGCAGGGCAACACTGAAGCTTTCTTT.

This clone has a handful of counts. The rearrangement joins TRBV19 to TRBJ1-3; a weak D match, TRBD1 (5 bases). The germline V gene encodes CDR1 LNHDA and CDR2 SQIVND (reference sequence). The V and J ends lost 7 bases and 7 bases respectively, with 17 bases between them. This CDR3 comprises 14 residues. The CDR3 loop is CASTRSPSGNTIYF. CDR3 nucleotides: TGTGCCAGTACCCGATCCCCTTCAGGGAACACCATATATTTT.

The table lists this clone with a few counts. V is TRBV18 and J is TRBJ1-4, with TRBD1 identical over 7 bases. J was trimmed by 7 bases and V by 6 bases; bases with no gene match: 8. The CDR3 loop spans 14 amino acids. Germline-derived CDR1 and CDR2 are KGHSH and LQKENI. The DNA of the CDR3 is TGTGCCAGCTCCGATGACAGGGCGTCTGAAAAACTGTTTTTT. Translating gives CASSDDRASEKLFF.

The chain has TRBV11-2 and TRBJ2-5; 9 positions match TRBD2. Germline V gene sequence: CDR1 SGHAT, CDR2 FQNNGV. Trimming took 0 bases from V and 4 from J; bases not matched to a gene: 9. The CDR3 runs 17 residues. CDR3 bases: TGTGCCAGCAGCTTAGATGGTAGCGGGAGAGCGGGAGAGACCCAGTACTTC. It translates to CASSLDGSGRAGETQYF.

The table lists this clone with a few counts. The chain couples TRBV6-1 to TRBJ2-5; TRBD2 might be the D (5 bases). The germline V gene has CDR1 MNHNS and CDR2 SASEGT. Trimming removed 2 bases at V and 0 bases at J, with 7 bases between. The CDR3 consists of 14 residues. CDR3 region: CASSELADQETQYF. CDR3 nucleotide sequence: TGTGCCAGCAGTGAACTAGCAGACCAAGAGACCCAGTACTTC.

A few counts support this clone. V usage is TRBV18 and J usage is TRBJ2-2, with TRBD1 matching over 8 bases. Per germline, CDR1 KGHSH and CDR2 LQKENI. The CDR3 length is 16 residues. V lost 6 bases, J lost 3 bases, and 9 bases stayed unmatched. The DNA for the CDR3 is TGTGCCAGCTCCCCTGGACAGGGCCGCGACACCGGGGAGCTGTTTTTT. Translated: CASSPGQGRDTGELFF.

The rearrangement uses TRBV10-3 and TRBJ2-4, with a weak D call TRBD2 (5 bases). Trimming stripped 0 bases from V and 7 bases from J, with 10 bases between. This CDR3 region has 14 residues. Germline-derived CDR1 and CDR2 are ENHRY and SYGVKD. The CDR3 DNA follows: TGTGCCATCAGTGAGTCTACGGGAAATAACATTCAGTACTTC. As protein: CAISESTGNNIQYF.

This clone was seen ten or more times. The genes are TRBV27 and TRBJ2-7; 7 bases align to TRBD2. This CDR3 comprises 18 residues. CDR1 MNHEY and CDR2 SMNVEV come from the germline V gene (reference sequence). The ends lost 1 base at V and 0 bases at J; junction bases unmatched: 12. The CDR3 region is CASSLYPPQRGSSYEQYF. The DNA for the CDR3 is TGTGCCAGCAGTTTATATCCCCCCCAGCGGGGCTCCTCCTACGAGCAGTACTTC.